This passage covers 18 T cell receptor beta chains from one sample sequenced in a study of spatial heterogeneity in lung cancer. These TCRs are of unknown antigen specificity. Time point of the sample: sample taken at primary tumor resection. From the 5' RACE reads, TCRdb called clonotypes with MiXCR, one entry per CDR3 protein. The sample holds about 20,000 distinct CDR3 sequences; 5.5% to 6% are singletons and the top ten take 9% to 12%. General study findings and limits: Expanded intratumoral alpha and beta TCR counts tracked tumor mutation counts.

The sample was lung tumor tissue, taken at surgery. All receptors derive from a female donor with early-stage non-small cell lung cancer.

This chain uses TRBV29-1 with TRBJ1-4; D possibly corresponds to TRBD1 (5 bases). The CDR3 sequence is 12 residues long. Germline values: CDR1 SQVTM, CDR2 ANQGSEA. Trimming removed 7 bases from V and 5 bases from J, with 11 bases in between. CDR3 loop: CSGRDLNEKLFF. The CDR3 nucleotides read TGCAGCGGCCGGGACCTGAATGAAAAACTGTTTTTT. The entire variable domain, with the rest obtained from reference TRBV29-1 and TRBJ1-4, is as follows: SAVISQKPSRDICQRGTSLTIQCQVDSQVTMMFWYRQQPGQSLTLIATANQGSEATYESGFVIDKFPISRPNLTFSTLTVSNMSPEDSSIYLCSGRDLNEKLFFGSGTQLSVL.

This clonotype appeared many times. This sequence joins TRBV5-1 and TRBJ1-6; 7 bases agree with TRBD1. The J segment lost 8 bases and the V segment lost 4 bases, leaving 12 bases of the junction unmatched. Germline values: CDR1 SGHRS, CDR2 YFSETQ. This CDR3 spans 16 amino acids. As DNA, the CDR3 is TGCGCCAGCAGCGCCTCCGGGACAGCTGCAGATTCACCCCTCCACTTT. The encoded protein is CASSASGTAADSPLHF.

This clonotype was counted at least ten times. The chain employs TRBV20-1 and TRBJ2-7; D uncertain. The germline V and J ends were trimmed by 1 base and 5 bases, with 15 bases remaining between them. The germline V gene has CDR1 DFQATT and CDR2 SNEGSKA (reference sequence). This CDR3 is built from 14 residues. CDR3 in DNA: TGCAGTGCTAGAGGGTCTGGGGTGGATCACGAGCAGTACTTC. Translating it yields CSARGSGVDHEQYF.

In its sample, this clonotype was seen many times. V is TRBV7-2 and J is TRBJ1-3; 10 bases map to TRBD1. This CDR3 contains 18 residues. In germline, CDR1 is SGHTA, CDR2 FQGNSA. The V segment lost 1 base and the J segment 3 bases; nucleotides outside the gene matches: 9. In nucleotides, the CDR3 is TGTGCCAGCAGCTTAGGGGACAGGGGAAGAACTTTTGGAAACACCATATATTTT. This encodes CASSLGDRGRTFGNTIYF.

This clonotype was seen ten or more times. The chain joins TRBV3-1 to TRBJ2-1; TRBD2 aligns across 8 bases. The CDR3 is made up of 14 amino acids. The germline V gene encodes CDR1 LGHDT and CDR2 YNNKEL (reference sequence). Losses at the gene ends were 2 bases for V and 5 bases for J; bases not matched to a gene: 2. CDR3 coding DNA: TGTGCCAGCAGCCAAAGCGGGAGCAACAATGAGCAGTTCTTC. The encoded protein is CASSQSGSNNEQFF.

This clonotype was seen many times. The chain carries TRBV7-9 and TRBJ2-2; 7 nucleotides match TRBD2. The CDR3 spans 16 residues. V was pared by 3 bases and J by 0 bases, with 4 bases of the junction left unmatched. The germline gives CDR1 SEHNR, CDR2 FQNEAQ (reference sequence). CDR3 in amino acids: CASSFSGPTNTGELFF. As DNA, the CDR3 is TGTGCCAGCAGCTTTAGCGGGCCCACGAACACCGGGGAGCTGTTTTTT.

Judged by abundance, this clonotype is medium-sized. V is TRBV5-4 and J is TRBJ2-7; TRBD2 aligns across 7 bases. Trimming cost V 5 bases and J 7 bases; bases outside gene matches: 15. This CDR3 is built from 15 residues. CDR1 and CDR2 from the germline V gene are SGHNT and YYREEE (reference sequence). CDR3 coding DNA: TGTGCCAGCAGACCTGGGGCGGGAGCCTTCGGGGAGCAGTACTTC. Residues: CASRPGAGAFGEQYF.

The sample holds a few counts of this clonotype. V usage is TRBV3-1 and J usage is TRBJ2-3; no clear D gene. The CDR3 length is 15 residues. Germline CDR1 LGHDT, CDR2 YNNKEL (reference sequence). Trimming cost V 0 bases and J 2 bases, with 9 bases left between them. CDR3 sequence: CASSQENYYTDTQYF. CDR3 DNA sequence: TGTGCCAGCAGCCAAGAAAACTACTACACAGATACGCAGTATTTT.

This clonotype has a count of ten or more. V and J are TRBV5-1 and TRBJ2-7; D might be TRBD2 (5 bases). In germline, CDR1 is SGHRS, CDR2 YFSETQ. The CDR3 runs to 15 residues. Deletions cut 0 bases from V and 2 bases from J, with 12 bases between. The CDR3 nucleotides read TGCGCCAGCAGCTTGGCTTCGGGAAACGCCTACGAGCAGTACTTC. Its protein product is CASSLASGNAYEQYF.

This CDR3 reads CSARDRVTGTYEQYF. CDR3 sequence (DNA): TGCAGTGCTAGAGATCGGGTGACAGGGACCTACGAGCAGTACTTC. The rearrangement uses TRBV20-1 and TRBJ2-7, with 7 bases that match TRBD1. CDR3 length equals 15 residues. The germline V gene has CDR1 DFQATT and CDR2 SNEGSKA (reference sequence). The trim removed 0 bases at V and 2 bases at J, leaving 7 bases unmatched.

This clonotype has a count of ten or more. The chain employs TRBV5-1 and TRBJ1-2, with unresolved D. This CDR3 contains 12 residues. The germline V gene encodes CDR1 SGHRS and CDR2 YFSETQ. Trimming cost V 3 bases and J 7 bases, with 10 bases left between them. The CDR3 protein is CASSSEGRGYTF. CDR3 nucleotides: TGCGCCAGCAGCTCAGAGGGTCGTGGCTACACCTTC.

V is TRBV3-1 and J is TRBJ1-2; D gene ambiguous. Germline V gene sequence: CDR1 LGHDT, CDR2 YNNKEL (reference sequence). Between the trimmed V and J ends, which lost 0 bases and 5 bases, there was a span of 10 bases. The CDR3 contains 14 residues. CDR3 in DNA: TGTGCCAGCAGCCAAGATCTGGGATTATATGGCTACACCTTC. It translates to CASSQDLGLYGYTF.

This chain joins TRBV20-1 and TRBJ2-1, with D possibly being TRBD2 (5 bases). The better agreement between TRBJ2-7 and the DNA end casts doubt on the J call. Germline values: CDR1 DFQATT, CDR2 SNEGSKA (reference sequence). This CDR3 region has 15 residues. CDR3 in amino acids: CSARDSSGRANEQYF. The CDR3 nucleotides read TGCAGTGCTAGAGATTCCAGCGGACGCGCCAATGAGCAGTACTTC.

As for this clonotype: This may be a read error: a much more frequent sequence differs by one nucleotide. The conserved closing phenylalanine or tryptophan is absent in this CDR3, likely reflecting a read error. This CDR3 reads CASSLASGSYEQYS. As DNA, the CDR3 is TGTGCCAGCAGCTTGGCTAGCGGTTCCTACGAGCAGTACTCC. The rearrangement joins TRBV5-6 to TRBJ2-7; 7 bases agree with TRBD2. Germline loops: CDR1 SGHDT, CDR2 YYEEEE. The CDR3 has 14 residues. Unmatched junction bases numbered 1, after V lost 0 bases and J lost 1 base.

Regarding this clonotype: One junction end does not reproduce the germline sequence, and a read error may be involved. V and J are TRBV20-1 and TRBJ1-5, with no clear D. Per the germline V gene, CDR1 is DFQATT and CDR2 is SNEGSKA (reference sequence). The CDR3 has 14 amino acids. The CDR3 reads CSASGIKVDQPRHF. Written as DNA, the CDR3 is TGCAGTGCGTCCGGGATCAAGGTAGATCAGCCCCGGCATTTT.

Comments on this clonotype: Germline is not matched at one junction end, which may reflect a read error. The V gene is TRBV7-2, the J gene TRBJ2-7; TRBD1 is a possible D gene (5 bases). Per germline, CDR1 SGHTA and CDR2 FQGNSA. The CDR3 contains 14 residues. CDR3 amino acids: CASSKGDSSYEQHF. The CDR3 DNA reads as TGTGCCAGCAGCAAGGGCGACAGCTCCTACGAGCAGCACTTC.

This clonotype has ten or more counts. The chain is built from TRBV5-1 and TRBJ2-5, with 8 bases that match TRBD1. V gave up 5 bases and J gave up 4 bases; unmatched junction bases: 4. The germline CDR1 and CDR2 sequences are SGHRS and YFSETQ. This CDR3 has 13 residues. CDR3: CASSQGARETQYF. CDR3 coding DNA: TGCGCCAGCAGTCAGGGGGCGAGAGAGACCCAGTACTTC.

This clonotype showed up many times. This chain uses TRBV3-1 with TRBJ1-6; D is possibly TRBD1 (5 bases). This CDR3 is 14 amino acids long. V lost 1 base, J lost 9 bases, and 10 bases lay in between. The germline gives CDR1 LGHDT, CDR2 YNNKEL (reference sequence). CDR3 DNA: TGTGCCAGCAGCCAAGTGATGGGGGTTTCACCCCTCCACTTT. Protein: CASSQVMGVSPLHF.